The present TCR beta chain was sequenced within a study of blood T cell repertoires in COVID-19. Study-level background: Samples of COVID-19 (acute and convalescent) were obtained from the United States, Italy and Spain. T cells, B-cell-depleted T cells, or PBMCs supplied cDNA or gDNA.

CDR3 length: 15 residues. V lost 0 bases, J lost 9 bases, and 15 bases lay in between. Per germline, CDR1 LGHNA and CDR2 YSLEER. In the study's own analysis: Reference gene primer amplification gave nucleated cell count estimates. Produced via immunoSEQ multiplex PCR; TCRdb's table is partial and in-frame only. V and J calls and clone size come straight from that table; D and trimming were deduced from the DNA. The repertoire includes just over 70,000 clones, over 65% of them detected once, and less than 40% sits in the top ten. The TCR comes from an older woman with acute or convalescent COVID-19. The chain joins TRBV4-3 to TRBJ2-1; D gene ambiguous. Sequenced: peripheral blood. This CDR3 reads CASSQDTSLPGEQFF. Here the CDR3 DNA reads TGCGCCAGCAGCCAAGATACAAGTCTTCCTGGTGAGCAGTTCTTC.